Sequencing of this TCR beta chain was carried out in a study of CD8+ T cells in alopecia areata (dated by TCRdb to the late 2010s). Regarding the research as a whole: The treated patients took part in an open-label pilot trial in which moderate-to-severe alopecia areata was treated with oral tofacitinib at 5 to 10 mg twice daily. For the treated patients, the SALT score, which quantifies what percentage of scalp surface area is affected, served as the measure of disease severity. Patients on tofacitinib were biopsied at baseline and after 4 and 24 weeks of treatment, and several of the patients also had a later scalp biopsy. Patients received tofacitinib for 6 to 18 months and were then followed off drug for 6 months to check for delayed response and recurrence. The study used high-throughput TCRbeta sequencing to examine T cell clonal expansion in alopecia areata, in both the C3H/HeJ mouse model and human patients. On the human side, TCRbeta sequencing was run on scalp tissue and on sorted CD4+ and CD8+ peripheral blood T cells from healthy controls and from alopecia areata patients with either patchy or totalis/universalis disease. The RNA source kit depended on sample type: the PAXgene miRNA kit for fixed scalp, the miRNeasy kit for PBMCs, and the RNeasy kit for mouse skin. Scalp clonality was compared across normal scalp (n=4), patchy alopecia areata scalp (n=8), and alopecia totalis/universalis scalp (n=8). immunoSEQ multiplex PCR using 35 Vbeta forward primers and 13 Jbeta reverse primers was used to amplify TCRbeta CDR3 regions.

Overall results and qualifications from the work: During tofacitinib treatment, many expanded lesional clones remained in scalp and blood, and this persistence may partly explain relapse after treatment is stopped. Because the treated cohort was small and included a single nonresponder, larger studies are needed to assess links between baseline CD8+ expansion and response. Unlike mouse skin, where gammadelta T cells dominate, normal human skin contains resident alphabeta T cells that get sequenced too, which complicates analysis of the scalp TCR repertoire. Shared TCR sequences between patients were less evident than in mice, which may be partly attributable to HLA diversity in the patient population. Tofacitinib significantly decreased scalp clonality and the number of expanded CD8+ clones among the top 100 scalp clones. Compared with normal scalp, lesional scalp, particularly in alopecia totalis/universalis, had higher clonality and more expanded CD8+ clones, which suggests antigenic drive.

The treatment or condition label for this specimen denotes: oral pan-JAK inhibitor, 5-10 mg twice daily. Peripheral blood and lesional scalp punch biopsies were obtained from patients with alopecia areata. PBMCs were isolated by density centrifugation and stained for CD3, CD4 and CD8, and CD4+ and CD8+ T cells were sorted on a FACSAria. Per the germline V gene (reference sequence), MNHEY is the CDR1 and SMNVEV is the CDR2. Here V drops 2 bases and J drops 4 bases, and the junction holds 4 bases not matched to any gene. From its cysteine to its phenylalanine, the CDR3 spans 14 amino acids. Only the CDR3 part of the read is kept: 42 bases, read in frame from the first base. A word on this clone: Its antigen is not yet known. Within one base of it there is no much larger clone, and no base qualities were kept.

Receptor libraries were prepared by the immunoSEQ multiplex PCR assay. RNA was extracted from all samples and reverse transcribed into cDNA, which served as template for TCR sequencing. SuperScript III was used for first-strand cDNA synthesis, primed with a 2:1 mix of oligo-dT and random hexamers. A synthetic immune receptor repertoire was used to gauge amplification bias, and whatever bias remained was removed computationally. The authors' pipeline ran thus. Raw reads were preprocessed to remove errors, and CDR3 was defined by IMGT conventions from the conserved cysteine to phenylalanine. To get clonality, Shannon entropy was normalized by log2 of the number of productive unique TCRs and the result was subtracted from 1. CD4 or CD8 identity of scalp clones was inferred by cross-referencing scalp TCRbeta sequences with sorted blood CD4 and CD8 repertoires. TCRdb holds this immuneACCESS table with in-frame rearrangements only. Some clones are missing; in checked studies, unresolved V genes explain under half, and the rest has no known cause. The DNA gave D and trimming, while V, J and clone size come from that table. Recorded for this sample are 150,000 to 200,000 clones; 40% to 65% of them occurred a single time. The ten largest make up over 9% of the sample.

The sample here was CD8+ T cells sorted from blood, taken around week 54, from a patient treated with tofacitinib. The TCR comes from a human donor with alopecia areata. The chain was built from TRBV27 and TRBJ2-5; 7 nucleotides in the junction match TRBD1. DNA sequence: TGTGCCAGCAGTTTAACACAGGGGATAGAGACCCAGTACTTC. Its translation reads: CASSLTQGIETQYF.